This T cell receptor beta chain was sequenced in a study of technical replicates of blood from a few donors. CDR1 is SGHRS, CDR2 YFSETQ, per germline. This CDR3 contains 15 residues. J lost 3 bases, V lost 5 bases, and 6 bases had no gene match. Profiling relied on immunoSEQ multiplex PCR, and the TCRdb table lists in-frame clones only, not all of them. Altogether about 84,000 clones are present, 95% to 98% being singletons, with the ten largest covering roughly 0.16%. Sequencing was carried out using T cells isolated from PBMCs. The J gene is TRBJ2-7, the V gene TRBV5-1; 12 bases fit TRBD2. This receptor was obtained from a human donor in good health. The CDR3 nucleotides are TGCGCCAGCAGTGCGCGACTAGCGGGAGTCTACGAGCAGTACTTC. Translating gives CASSARLAGVYEQYF. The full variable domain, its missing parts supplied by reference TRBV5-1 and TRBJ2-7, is KAGVTQTPRYLIKTRGQQVTLSCSPISGHRSVSWYQQTPGQGLQFLFEYFSETQRNKGNFPGRFSGRQFSNSRSEMNVSTLELGDSALYLCASSARLAGVYEQYFGPGTRLTVT.